The sequence of this T cell receptor (beta chain) was determined in a study of siplizumab effects on memory and regulatory T cells. The length of the CDR3 is 14 residues. CDR1 MNHNS and CDR2 SASEGT come from the germline V gene. Between the trimmed V and J ends, which lost 6 bases and 0 bases, there was a span of 12 bases. As regards this clone: What it binds is not known.

General study results and limits: Roughly 75-97% of proliferating CD4+ or CD8+ clones lacked an assignable naive or memory phenotype. Solely a minor proportion of alloreactive clones could be assigned to unstimulated subsets. Greater diversity than memory cells seemed evident in naive T cells, which also appeared to be major alloresponse contributors. The study found that siplizumab significantly reduced alloreactive sequences traceable to unstimulated CD4+ memory cells.

The data were produced by immunoSEQ multiplex PCR, yet TCRdb's version contains in-frame clones alone and is incomplete. The sample carries around 100,000 clones, roughly 93% recorded once. This sequence was found in a human donor in good health. The sample taken for sequencing was Tregs sorted from blood. The chain employs TRBV6-1 and TRBJ2-7, with no clear D. DNA for the CDR3: TGTGCCAGCAGCGGTGGCACAAACTCCTACGAGCAGTACTTC. This sequence encodes CASSGGTNSYEQYF.